This is a list of T cell receptor beta chains from one sample in a study of T cell repertoires in cytomegalovirus infection. TCRdb reanalysed the reads using MiXCR and keeps one entry per CDR3 protein. There are a few hundred thousand distinct CDR3 sequences in the sample; roughly 43% occur only once, and approximately 40% lies in the top ten. Their target antigens are unknown. Source: cultured PBMCs, taken from culture after CMV antigen stimulation. Receptors originate from a human donor in good health (CMV status not recorded). Some clones in this sample may be carry-over from other donors' samples. Both conserved end residues are part of each CDR3. The D gene is left open where the match is weak. Rows may omit the clone size; those that give it use once, few, many or a size class.

D | J | V | size | CDR3 | DNA
TRBD1 | TRBJ2-5 | TRBV10-3 | few | CAIRATGGFETQYF | TGTGCCATCAGGGCGACAGGGGGCTTTGAGACCCAGTACTTC
TRBD1 | TRBJ2-7 | TRBV7-2 | many | CASSRPGTGVYEQYF | TGTGCCAGCAGCCGTCCCGGGACAGGCGTCTACGAGCAGTACTTC
. | TRBJ2-1 | TRBV7-9 | . | CASSSDSGRFF | TGTGCCAGCAGCTCGGACAGTGGGAGATTCTTC
TRBD2 | TRBJ2-7 | TRBV6-1 | . | CASSRLAEYEQYF | TGTGCCAGCAGTCGCCTAGCGGAGTACGAGCAGTACTTC
. | TRBJ1-2 | TRBV6-5 | . | CASSLRQYYGYTF | TGTGCCAGCAGTCTCCGACAGTACTATGGCTACACCTTC
TRBD1 | TRBJ1-6 | TRBV7-2 | few | CASSLAGTDNSPLHF | TGTGCCAGCAGCTTAGCGGGGACAGATAATTCACCCCTCCACTTT
. | TRBJ2-6 | TRBV15 | . | CATSRDVGVRAGANVLTF | TGTGCCACCAGCAGAGATGTCGGTGTCAGGGCTGGGGCCAACGTCCTGACTTTC
. | TRBJ2-1 | TRBV4-1 | few | CASSQERSDSGGFEQFF | TGCGCCAGCAGCCAAGAACGGTCGGACAGCGGAGGATTCGAGCAGTTCTTC
. | TRBJ1-5 | TRBV19 | few | CASSPGPNLSAQHF | TGTGCCAGTAGCCCGGGACCCAACCTTTCAGCCCAGCATTTT
. | TRBJ1-2 | TRBV29-1 | . | CSVQRSNYGYTF | TGCAGCGTTCAACGGTCGAACTATGGCTACACCTTC
. | TRBJ2-7 | TRBV12-5 | few | CASGLVLSRSSYEQYF | TGTGCTAGTGGTTTGGTATTGTCCAGGAGCTCCTACGAGCAGTACTTC
TRBD2 | TRBJ2-1 | TRBV7-2 | . | CASSPGLAGARSGGEFF | TGTGCCAGCAGCCCGGGACTAGCGGGAGCCCGCTCGGGTGGGGAGTTCTTC
. | TRBJ2-3 | TRBV7-2 | . | CASSSPPRGTDTQYF | TGTGCCAGCAGCTCCCCCCCGCGGGGCACAGATACGCAGTATTTT
. | TRBJ2-3 | TRBV7-2 | few | CASSLQRADTQYF | TGTGCCAGCAGCTTACAGCGGGCAGATACGCAGTATTTT
. | TRBJ2-7 | TRBV7-8 | . | CASSLEESSYEQYF | TGTGCCAGCAGCTTAGAAGAAAGCTCCTACGAGCAGTACTTC
. | TRBJ1-5 | TRBV6-5 | . | CASSSHRSKLGNQPQHF | TGTGCCAGCAGTTCCCATCGGTCAAAGCTTGGCAATCAGCCCCAGCATTTT
TRBD1 | TRBJ1-2 | TRBV27 | . | CASSFLPGQGIFGYTF | TGTGCCAGCAGTTTTCTGCCGGGACAGGGAATTTTTGGCTACACCTTC
. | TRBJ1-1 | TRBV7-6 | few | CASSASQGISEAFF | TGTGCCAGCAGCGCATCGCAGGGAATCTCTGAAGCTTTCTTT
TRBD1 | TRBJ2-2 | TRBV5-1 | . | CASSLGRTGITGELFF | TGCGCCAGCAGCTTGGGGAGGACAGGCATCACCGGGGAGCTGTTTTTT
. | TRBJ2-3 | TRBV19 | . | CASSTTRPGRGGTDTQYF | TGTGCCAGTAGTACCACAAGACCGGGCAGGGGTGGCACAGATACGCAGTATTTT
. | TRBJ1-3 | TRBV12-3/TRBV12-4 | . | CASSFPQGLNGNTIYF | TGTGCCAGCAGTTTCCCACAGGGCCTCAACGGGAACACCATATATTTT
TRBD1 | TRBJ2-7 | TRBV6-1 | . | CASSELGGQGIVPYEQYF | TGTGCCAGCAGTGAACTTGGAGGACAGGGGATTGTTCCCTACGAGCAGTACTTC
TRBD1 | TRBJ2-7 | TRBV4-1 | . | CASSPLLGQSNEQYF | TGCGCCAGCAGCCCCCTCCTGGGACAGTCAAACGAGCAGTACTTC
. | TRBJ1-1 | TRBV12-3/TRBV12-4 | once | CASTMGRLNTEAFF | TGTGCCAGCACCATGGGAAGGTTGAACACTGAAGCTTTCTTT
TRBD1 | TRBJ1-4 | TRBV6-6 | . | CASSITGGSNEKLFF | TGTGCCAGCAGCATCACAGGGGGCTCAAATGAAAAACTGTTTTTT
TRBD2 | TRBJ2-3 | TRBV25-1 | . | CASSAPTSAADTQYF | TGTGCCAGCAGTGCCCCGACTAGCGCAGCAGATACGCAGTATTTT
TRBD2 | TRBJ2-5 | TRBV6-2/TRBV6-3 | few | CASSYRTSGSPAYQETQYF | TGTGCCAGCAGTTACCGGACTAGCGGGAGTCCGGCGTACCAAGAGACCCAGTACTTC